Given below is one T cell receptor beta chain in context. Antigen: not known. The authors prepared the TCRbeta library with unique molecular identifiers. TCRdb analysed the PCR reads with MiXCR anew, one entry per CDR3 protein. The sample holds around 420,000 distinct CDR3 sequences, 15% to 20% seen once. The data derive from a study of T-cell reconstitution after alpha-beta-depleted transplantation in children. Whole-study results and caveats: Several hundred rapidly expanded clones from non-depleted graft cells reportedly supplied alpha-beta T cells about two months post-transplant. Recipient T cells and thymic progenitors that survived gave rise to the high TCRbeta diversity observed at day 60 in some patients. A year had passed since transplant, and T-cell counts and diversity by then came mostly from newly produced T cells.

The TCR originated in a boy younger than two who had a stem cell transplant for Wiskott-Aldrich syndrome, so the T cells may come from the graft donor. The specimen comprised PBMCs, mostly from graft donor cells, sampled 360 days after TCRalphabeta/CD19-depleted stem cell transplant.

DNA of the CDR3: TGTGCCAGCTCACCTCCGGGACTTTTTAGCTCCTACGAGCAGTACTTC. Its translation: CASSPPGLFSSYEQYF. V and J are TRBV18 and TRBJ2-7; D is possibly TRBD2 (6 bases). V lost 3 bases to trimming and J lost 0 bases, with 15 bases between them. The CDR3 spans 16 residues. Per germline, CDR1 KGHSH and CDR2 LQKENI.